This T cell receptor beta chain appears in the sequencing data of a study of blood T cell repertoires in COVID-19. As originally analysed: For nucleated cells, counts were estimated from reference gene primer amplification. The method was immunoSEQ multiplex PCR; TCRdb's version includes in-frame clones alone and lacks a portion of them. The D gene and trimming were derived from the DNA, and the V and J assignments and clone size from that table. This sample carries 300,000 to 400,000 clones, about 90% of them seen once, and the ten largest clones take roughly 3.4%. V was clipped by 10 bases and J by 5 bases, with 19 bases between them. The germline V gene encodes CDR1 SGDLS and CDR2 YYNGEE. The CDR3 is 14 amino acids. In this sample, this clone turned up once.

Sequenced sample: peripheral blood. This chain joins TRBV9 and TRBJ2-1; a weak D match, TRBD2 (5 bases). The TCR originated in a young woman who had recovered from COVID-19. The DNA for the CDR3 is TGTGCCGGAGAGGGCGGTAGCATAAACAATGAGCAGTTCTTC. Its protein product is CAGEGGSINNEQFF.